The 9 T cell receptor beta chains below all came from one sample that was sequenced in a study of beta chain features in type 1 diabetes. Expressed TCRB transcripts were sequenced because the entire RNA isolate underwent reverse transcription. Only in-frame clones appear in the TCRdb table, and some are missing; sequencing was by immunoSEQ multiplex PCR. The sample yields a few hundred thousand clones, around a tenth seen once. No cognate antigen is known for these TCRs. Findings and limits, study-wide: Patients with Type 1 diabetes showed moderately but significantly shorter TCRB CDR3s in all four CD4+ subsets.

Sequencing input: central memory CD4+ T cells from blood. These receptors all come from a man in his thirties or forties with type 1 diabetes.

This clone turned up a few times. V and J are TRBV27 and TRBJ2-7; 12 nucleotides agree with TRBD2. The ends lost 2 bases at V and 5 bases at J; junction bases unmatched: 7. The CDR3 is made up of 16 amino acids. CDR1 is MNHEY, CDR2 SMNVEV, per germline (reference sequence). This CDR3 reads CASSLDLAGGLHEQYF. CDR3 sequence (DNA): TGTGCCAGCAGTTTAGATCTAGCGGGAGGGCTGCACGAGCAGTACTTC.

This chain links TRBV14 with TRBJ2-7, with 13 positions matching TRBD2. Germline-derived CDR1 and CDR2 are SGHDN and FVKESK. CDR3 size: 16 residues. The V segment lost 6 bases and the J segment 4 bases; nucleotides outside the gene matches: 9. The DNA of the CDR3 is TGTGCCAGCAGTCGTGGACTAGCGGGAGAGTGGTACGAGCAGTACTTC. Amino acids: CASSRGLAGEWYEQYF.

V is TRBV18 and J is TRBJ2-7; D is undetermined. Trimming removed 3 bases from V and 3 bases from J, with 9 bases in between. This CDR3 contains 13 residues. From germline, CDR1 is KGHSH and CDR2 LQKENI. The CDR3 reads CASSPAGFYEQYF. DNA of the CDR3: TGTGCCAGCTCACCCGCAGGTTTCTACGAGCAGTACTTC.

The V call is TRBV25-1, the J call TRBJ2-3, with TRBD2 as a possible D gene (5 bases). Germline V CDR1 and CDR2: MGHDK, SYGVNS. V was pared by 6 bases and J by 6 bases, with 19 bases between. This CDR3 comprises 15 residues. The CDR3 nucleotides read TGTGCCAGCAGCCTTGCGGGTTTTGGAGAGGATACGCAGTATTTT. Translated: CASSLAGFGEDTQYF.

There are a few counts of this clone. The chain uses TRBV7-2 and TRBJ2-1; TRBD2 matches at 11 bases. The CDR3 covers 16 residues. J gave up 3 bases and V 6 bases, and 7 bases lay outside the gene matches. Germline CDR1 SGHTA, CDR2 FQGNSA. Here the CDR3 reads CASRTGTSGYYNEQFF. For the CDR3, the DNA is TGTGCCAGCAGGACCGGGACTAGCGGTTACTACAATGAGCAGTTCTTC.

The gene calls are TRBV6-1 and TRBJ1-2; weak D call: TRBD1 (6 bases). V lost 0 bases, J lost 1 base, and 12 bases lay in between. CDR3 length: 16 amino acids. The germline V gene encodes CDR1 MNHNS and CDR2 SASEGT. CDR3 amino acids: CASSEALGGHNYGYTF. The CDR3 bases are TGTGCCAGCAGTGAAGCGCTTGGGGGGCATAACTATGGCTACACCTTC.

The rearrangement joins TRBV23-1 to TRBJ2-1, with TRBD2 matching 16 bases. TRBV23-1 is reported as an ORF; its role is uncertain. The CDR3 is 20 amino acids. Trimming took 6 bases from V and 7 from J; bases not matched to a gene: 18. The CDR3 loop reads CASSPAGTSGRADLGNEQFF. CDR3 nucleotides: TGCGCCAGCAGCCCAGCCGGGACTAGCGGGAGGGCCGACCTGGGAAATGAGCAGTTCTTC.

The CDR3 sequence is CASSVLQGHYGYTF. CDR3 nucleotides: TGTGCCAGCAGTGTCTTACAGGGGCACTATGGCTACACCTTC. The chain joins TRBV2 to TRBJ1-2, with 7 bases fitting TRBD1. This CDR3 contains 14 residues. The V gene end was trimmed by 4 bases and the J gene end by 3 bases; junction bases not matched to a gene: 5. Germline values: CDR1 SNHLY, CDR2 FYNNEI.

The chain has TRBV28 and TRBJ1-2, with no clear D. Deletions cut 7 bases from V and 1 base from J, with 13 bases between. This CDR3 comprises 14 residues. CDR1 and CDR2 (germline): MDHEN, SYDVKM. CDR3 DNA sequence: TGTGCCAGCAAACCCAGGTCGAGTAACTATGGCTACACCTTC. Residues: CASKPRSSNYGYTF.